These 30 T cell receptor beta chains were sequenced from one sample in a study of blood T cell repertoires in COVID-19. Clones were read by immunoSEQ multiplex PCR, and TCRdb kept only the in-frame ones, dropping some. The repertoire holds about 150,000 clones, roughly four fifths seen once, with 3.4% in the top ten. Sequenced input: PBMCs or T cells enriched from blood (not recorded which). The receptors shown here come from a woman aged 45-65 years with acute COVID-19.

This clone was seen once. CDR3 protein: CASSLNMRDTQYF. CDR3 sequence (DNA): TGTGCCAGCAGCTTAAATATGAGAGATACGCAGTATTTT. The chain joins TRBV7-2 to TRBJ2-3; D gene unclear. There are 13 residues in the CDR3. V lost 2 bases, J lost 5 bases, and 8 bases lay in between. Germline assignment: CDR1 SGHTA and CDR2 FQGNSA.

This chain uses TRBV7-9 with TRBJ1-1; tentatively, D is TRBD1 (5 bases). The CDR3 extends over 15 amino acids. Trimming took 5 bases from V and 0 from J, leaving 13 bases between them. Germline V lookup: CDR1 SEHNR, CDR2 FQNEAQ (reference sequence). In nucleotides, the CDR3 is TGTGCCAGCAGCAGCAACAGGTACATGAACACTGAAGCTTTCTTT. Protein product: CASSSNRYMNTEAFF.

J is TRBJ1-1 and V is TRBV5-1; the D gene is possibly TRBD1 (5 bases). The CDR3 is made up of 15 amino acids. The ends were cut back, 4 bases at V and 1 base at J, with 14 bases in the middle. Germline CDR1 is SGHRS and CDR2 is YFSETQ. The CDR3 DNA is TGCGCCAGCAGCCCTCAACCGACAGCGAACACTGAAGCTTTCTTT. Translation: CASSPQPTANTEAFF.

This clone was seen only once. This sequence joins TRBV6-5 and TRBJ2-7; 9 nucleotides align to TRBD1. Trimming at V came to 2 bases and at J to 5 bases, leaving 10 bases not matched to a gene. Germline V gene lookup returns CDR1 MNHEY and CDR2 SVGAGI. The CDR3 has 16 residues. CDR3 residues: CASSYTGDRDGNEQYF. The CDR3 coding sequence is TGTGCCAGCAGTTACACTGGGGACAGGGATGGGAACGAGCAGTACTTC.

The rearrangement links TRBV28 to TRBJ1-4; 7 bases match TRBD1. The CDR3 contains 16 residues. The V gene end was trimmed by 5 bases and the J gene end by 0 bases; junction bases not matched to a gene: 6. Germline CDR1 reads MDHEN; CDR2 reads SYDVKM. This chain's CDR3 is CASSIDRDATNEKLFF. The CDR3 DNA reads as TGTGCCAGCAGTATCGACAGGGATGCAACTAATGAAAAACTGTTTTTT.

This chain uses TRBV21-1 with TRBJ1-5. TRBV21-1 is designated a pseudogene. This CDR3 comprises 17 residues. The CDR3 nucleotides are TGTGCCAGCAGCAAAGACGGTAGGCGGCCGAGAGGTCAGCCCCAGCATTTT. Translating it yields CASSKDGRRPRGQPQHF.

This clone was counted a few times. The V and J genes are TRBV30 and TRBJ2-7; TRBD1 matches at 7 bases. The germline CDR1 and CDR2 sequences are GTSNPN and SVGIG (reference sequence). V shed 2 bases and J 6 bases; nucleotides not matched to a gene: 4. There are 12 residues in the CDR3. CDR3 coding DNA: TGTGCCTGGAGTACATACAGGGGCGAGCAGTACTTC. Residues: CAWSTYRGEQYF.

This rearrangement joins TRBV19 to TRBJ2-2; 14 bases line up with TRBD2. The germline V gene encodes CDR1 LNHDA and CDR2 SQIVND (reference sequence). V lost 2 bases to trimming and J lost 5 bases; unmatched junction nucleotides: 4. The CDR3 sequence is 17 residues long. Here the CDR3 reads CASSISGTSGRTGELFF. The DNA for the CDR3 is TGTGCCAGTAGTATATCTGGGACTAGCGGGAGAACCGGGGAGCTGTTTTTT.

V gene TRBV19 combines with J gene TRBJ2-7; the D gene is possibly TRBD2 (6 bases). V lost 2 bases, J lost 6 bases, and 11 bases lay in between. This CDR3 comprises 13 residues. Germline V gene lookup returns CDR1 LNHDA and CDR2 SQIVND (reference sequence). CDR3 amino acids: CASSITGVGEQYF. CDR3 nucleotides: TGTGCCAGTAGTATAACGGGAGTAGGCGAGCAGTACTTC.

The genes are TRBV6-5 and TRBJ1-6; the match to TRBD1 covers 8 bases. Germline lookup yields CDR1 MNHEY and CDR2 SVGAGI. The CDR3 is 13 residues long. The V segment lost 9 bases and the J segment 7 bases; nucleotides outside the gene matches: 5. The CDR3 is CASRGTGNSPLHF. The CDR3 coding sequence is TGTGCCAGTCGGGGGACAGGAAATTCACCCCTCCACTTT.

This clone was observed a handful of times. DNA of the CDR3: TGTGCCAGCAGCCAAGATTTAGGTTTCGGCGGGACCCAAGAGACCCAGTACTTC. It codes for CASSQDLGFGGTQETQYF. The gene calls are TRBV3-1 (or the pseudogene TRBV3-2) and TRBJ2-5, with D perhaps matching TRBD2 (6 bases). The ends were cut back, 0 bases at V and 1 base at J, with 18 bases in the middle. This CDR3 is built from 18 residues. Germline loops: CDR1 LGHDT, CDR2 YNNKEL (reference sequence).

This chain uses TRBV6-5 with TRBJ1-3; D gene ambiguous. Trimming shortened V by 10 bases and J by 4 bases, and 17 bases separated the two germline ends. The CDR3 is 14 amino acids. Germline values: CDR1 MNHEY, CDR2 SVGAGI. The CDR3 region is CATLTMTAGNTIYF. Written as DNA, the CDR3 is TGTGCCACCCTTACCATGACTGCAGGAAACACCATATATTTT.

This clone appeared a single time. The rearrangement uses TRBV19 and TRBJ1-2; D possibly corresponds to TRBD1 (6 bases). Deletions cut 2 bases from V and 2 bases from J, with 12 bases between. Per germline, CDR1 LNHDA and CDR2 SQIVND (reference sequence). CDR3 length equals 15 residues. CDR3 nucleotides: TGTGCCAGTAGTATATCAGCAGGGGCAAACTATGGCTACACCTTC. Its protein product is CASSISAGANYGYTF. The whole variable domain, remainder taken from reference TRBV19 and TRBJ1-2, is DGGITQSPKYLFRKEGQNVTLSCEQNLNHDAMYWYRQDPGQGLRLIYYSQIVNDFQKGDIAEGYSVSREKKESFPLTVTSAQKNPTAFYLCASSISAGANYGYTFGSGTRLTVV.

The CDR3 bases are TGTGCCAGCAGCACCAGCGGGAGTTGGAGCACAGATACGCAGTATTTT. Translation gives CASSTSGSWSTDTQYF. The J gene is TRBJ2-3, the V gene TRBV5-5; 8 bases fit TRBD2. The J segment lost 0 bases and the V segment lost 4 bases, leaving 7 bases of the junction unmatched. Per germline, CDR1 SGHKS and CDR2 YYEKEE (reference sequence). This CDR3 is built from 16 residues. The whole variable domain, remainder taken from reference TRBV5-5 and TRBJ2-3, is DAGVTQSPTHLIKTRGQQVTLRCSPISGHKSVSWYQQVLGQGPQFIFQYYEKEERGRGNFPDRFSARQFPNYSSELNVNALLLGDSALYLCASSTSGSWSTDTQYFGPGTRLTVL.

The gene calls are TRBV18 and TRBJ2-7; D perhaps matches TRBD1 (6 bases). V dropped 4 bases and J dropped 7 bases, with 35 bases sitting between them. The CDR3 loop spans 20 amino acids. In germline, CDR1 is KGHSH, CDR2 LQKENI. This CDR3 is CASSRTLLAGASAHLWEQYF. Here the CDR3 DNA reads TGTGCCAGCTCACGGACGCTTCTTGCAGGGGCCTCCGCCCACCTCTGGGAGCAGTACTTC.

This chain uses TRBV18 with TRBJ1-1; 9 bases map to TRBD1. The CDR3 is 14 residues long. V shed 3 bases and J 8 bases; nucleotides not matched to a gene: 7. Germline V gene data show CDR1 as KGHSH and CDR2 as LQKENI. The CDR3 sequence is CASSPTQGAREAFF. CDR3 in DNA: TGTGCCAGCTCACCCACACAGGGGGCTAGGGAAGCTTTCTTT.

V is TRBV27 and J is TRBJ2-7; 10 bases line up with TRBD1. V lost 9 bases, J lost 2 bases, and 4 bases stayed unmatched. This CDR3 contains 13 residues. CDR1 MNHEY and CDR2 SMNVEV come from the germline V gene (reference sequence). The CDR3 is CASSGTGAYEQYF. CDR3 nucleotide sequence: TGTGCCAGTTCCGGGACAGGGGCCTACGAGCAGTACTTC.

V is TRBV6-5 and J is TRBJ1-3; D not resolved. Germline V gene sequence: CDR1 MNHEY, CDR2 SVGAGI. The CDR3 sequence is 14 residues long. The V end was cut by 8 bases, the J end by 1 base, with 12 bases between. The DNA of the CDR3 is TGTGCCAGCGCGGCGAGGGCTTCTGGAAACACCATATATTTT. Translating gives CASAARASGNTIYF.

The CDR3 nucleotides read TGTGCCATCAGTGAGTCCCGAGACAGGGGTAACGAGCAGTACTTC. This codes for CAISESRDRGNEQYF. V usage is TRBV10-3 and J usage is TRBJ2-7; 8 bases align to TRBD1. The CDR3 length is 15 residues. Per germline, CDR1 ENHRY and CDR2 SYGVKD. The V and J ends lost 0 bases and 5 bases, in that order; junction bases with no gene match: 6.

This clone was observed a handful of times. The rearrangement uses TRBV4-3 and TRBJ2-1; no firm D call. Trimming pared 6 bases from V and 4 bases from J, leaving 16 bases between. The CDR3 is made up of 15 amino acids. Germline CDR1 and CDR2: LGHNA and YSLEER. The CDR3 DNA reads TGCGCCAGCAGTCAAACGCTAACCGAGTACAATGAGCAGTTCTTC. Translation gives CASSQTLTEYNEQFF.

The J gene is TRBJ2-3, the V gene TRBV4-2, with 11 positions matching TRBD2. The CDR3 is 18 residues long. The junction had 12 bases not matched to a gene; V was cut back by 2 bases and J by 5 bases. Germline V gene lookup returns CDR1 LGHNA and CDR2 YNFKEQ. DNA for the CDR3: TGTGCCAGCAGCCAAACCAGCGTGGGTAGCGGGAGGGAAGATACGCAGTATTTT. This gives the protein CASSQTSVGSGREDTQYF.

V is TRBV23-1 and J is TRBJ2-7; perhaps TRBD1 as D (5 bases). TRBV23-1 belongs to the ORF category, with a function that is uncertain. V was shortened by 2 bases and J by 3 bases, with 17 bases between the two germline ends. This CDR3 has 16 amino acids. In DNA, the CDR3 is TGCGCCAGCAGTCAACGAGAAGGCAGGGTCGTCTACGAGCAGTACTTC. Its protein product is CASSQREGRVVYEQYF.

This clone was found a few times. J is TRBJ2-7 and V is TRBV10-2; D gene uncertain. Per germline, CDR1 WSHSY and CDR2 SAAADI. V was cut by 2 bases and J by 3 bases, with 5 bases left in between. The CDR3 length is 12 residues. The CDR3 nucleotides read TGCGCCAGCAGTGAGCCAAACTACGAGCAGTACTTC. This sequence encodes CASSEPNYEQYF.

The rearrangement uses TRBV20-1 and TRBJ1-5, with D tentatively TRBD1 (5 bases). Trimming left V 3 bases short and J 4 bases short, with 13 bases between. Germline CDR1 reads DFQATT; CDR2 reads SNEGSKA (reference sequence). The CDR3 is 14 amino acids. CDR3 bases: TGCAGTGCTAGTTACCGGCAGGGTAATCAGCCCCAGCATTTT. It yields the protein CSASYRQGNQPQHF.

This chain connects TRBV18 to TRBJ2-7, with 10 bases matching TRBD1. Germline-derived CDR1 and CDR2 are KGHSH and LQKENI. With V trimmed by 4 bases and J by 4 bases, 10 bases remained unmatched. The CDR3 is 16 amino acids. CDR3 sequence reads: CASSLSEGGQGYEQYF. In nucleotides, the CDR3 is TGTGCCAGCTCACTTTCGGAAGGGGGACAGGGGTACGAGCAGTACTTC.

This chain joins TRBV9 and TRBJ1-3, with 7 bases fitting TRBD1. This CDR3 contains 17 residues. Unmatched junction bases numbered 12, after V lost 4 bases and J lost 2 bases. The germline gives CDR1 SGDLS, CDR2 YYNGEE. This CDR3 reads CASSHLDRDQTGNTIYF. Written as DNA, the CDR3 is TGTGCCAGCAGCCACCTAGACAGGGACCAAACTGGAAACACCATATATTTT.

The chain couples TRBV28 to TRBJ1-1; 8 bases are shared with TRBD1. The CDR3 runs 17 residues. J was trimmed by 0 bases and V by 5 bases; bases with no gene match: 11. The V gene's germline CDR1 is MDHEN and CDR2 SYDVKM. CDR3 nucleotides: TGTGCCAGCAGTCTTAGACAGGGGCAAATGGTGAACACTGAAGCTTTCTTT. Protein product: CASSLRQGQMVNTEAFF.

The chain recombines TRBV5-4 with TRBJ2-1; D possibly corresponds to TRBD2 (7 bases). The CDR3 extends over 16 amino acids. Germline assignment: CDR1 SGHNT and CDR2 YYREEE (reference sequence). Trimming took off 4 bases at V and 5 bases at J, with 19 bases between the two ends. Here the CDR3 reads CASSPGGGAGNNEQFF. DNA of the CDR3: TGTGCCAGCAGCCCCGGAGGGGGAGCGGGAAACAATGAGCAGTTCTTC.

CDR3 amino acids: CASSLEGDTIYF. In nucleotides, the CDR3 is TGTGCCAGCAGTTTAGAAGGAGACACCATATATTTT. The chain is built from TRBV12-3 or TRBV12-4 and TRBJ1-3; D is unresolved. The V end lost 1 base, the J end lost 8 bases, and 6 bases lay between the germline ends. This CDR3 spans 12 amino acids.

For the CDR3, the DNA is TGTGCCAGCAGCCAAGATCTAAGAGGTCCCTACAATGAGCAGTTCTTC. It codes for CASSQDLRGPYNEQFF. The chain links TRBV3-1 (or the pseudogene TRBV3-2) to TRBJ2-1; D is uncertain. The CDR3 totals 16 residues. V was cut by 0 bases and J by 2 bases, with 11 bases left in between. Germline-derived CDR1 and CDR2 are LGHDT and YNNKEL (reference sequence).